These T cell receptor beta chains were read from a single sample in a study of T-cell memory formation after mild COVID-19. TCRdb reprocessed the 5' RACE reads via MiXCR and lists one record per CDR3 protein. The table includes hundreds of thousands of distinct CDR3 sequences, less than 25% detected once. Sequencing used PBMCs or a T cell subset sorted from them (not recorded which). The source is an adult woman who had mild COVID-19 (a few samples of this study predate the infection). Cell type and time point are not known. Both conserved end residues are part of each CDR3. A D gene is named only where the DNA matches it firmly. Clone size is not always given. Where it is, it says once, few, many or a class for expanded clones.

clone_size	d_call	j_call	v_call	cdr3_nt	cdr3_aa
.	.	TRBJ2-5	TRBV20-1	TGCAGTGCCCCGACAGGAAAGGGCCTACACCAAGAGACCCAGTACTTC	CSAPTGKGLHQETQYF
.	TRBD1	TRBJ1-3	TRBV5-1	TGCGCCAGCAGCTTGAAACAGGGGGCGAACACCATATATTTT	CASSLKQGANTIYF
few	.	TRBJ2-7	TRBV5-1	TGCGCCAGCAGTCGTAGCGGAACCTACGAGCAGTACTTC	CASSRSGTYEQYF
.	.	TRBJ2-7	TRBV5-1	TGCGCCAGCAGCTTAGAGGGGCGCTCCTACGAGCAGTACTTC	CASSLEGRSYEQYF
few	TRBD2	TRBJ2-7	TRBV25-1	TGTGCCAGCAGTGAATCCGGACTAGCGGGAGTGACGGGGGAGCAGTACTTC	CASSESGLAGVTGEQYF
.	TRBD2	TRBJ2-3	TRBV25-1	TGTGCCAGCAGTGCCGCGGGGGGCCCCACAGATACGCAGTATTTT	CASSAAGGPTDTQYF
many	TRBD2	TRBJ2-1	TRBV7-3	TGTGCCAGCAGCTTAAGACGGCGGGGGGCGAACAATGAGCAGTTCTTC	CASSLRRRGANNEQFF
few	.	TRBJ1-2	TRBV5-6	TGTGCCAGCAGCTTGTGGGCAGGAAGTGCGTATGGCTACACCTTC	CASSLWAGSAYGYTF
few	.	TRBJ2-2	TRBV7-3	TGTGCCAGCAGCTCCCAAAGGAGACCCGGGGAGCTGTTTTTT	CASSSQRRPGELFF
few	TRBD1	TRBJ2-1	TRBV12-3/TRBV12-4	TGTGCCAGCAGGACAGGGATCGGCTCCTACAATGAGCAGTTCTTC	CASRTGIGSYNEQFF
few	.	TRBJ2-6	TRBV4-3	TGCGCCAGCAGCCAAGTCGAGGGAAGCTCTGGGGCCAACGTCCTGACTTTC	CASSQVEGSSGANVLTF
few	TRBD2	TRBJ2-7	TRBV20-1	TGCAGTGCTCGACCTATCCGGCTAGCGGTCTACGAGCAGTACTTC	CSARPIRLAVYEQYF
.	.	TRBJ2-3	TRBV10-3	TGTGCCATCTGGGCTGGAGGGAGCACAGATACGCAGTATTTT	CAIWAGGSTDTQYF
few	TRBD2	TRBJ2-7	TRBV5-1	TGCGCCAGCAGCTTGGAAGCTAGCGGGGGGCAAGAGCAGTACTTC	CASSLEASGGQEQYF
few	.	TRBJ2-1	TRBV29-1	TGCAGCGTTGTGGGGGTTAATGAGCAGTTCTTC	CSVVGVNEQFF
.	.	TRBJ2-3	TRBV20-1	TGCAGTGCCGGGGGTCCTAGCACAGATACGCAGTATTTT	CSAGGPSTDTQYF
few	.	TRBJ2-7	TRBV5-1	TGCGCCAGCAGCTCAAGGATATCCTACGAGCAGTACTTC	CASSSRISYEQYF
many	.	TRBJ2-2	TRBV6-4	TGTGCCAGCAGTGCCATGAACACCGGGGAGCTGTTTTTT	CASSAMNTGELFF
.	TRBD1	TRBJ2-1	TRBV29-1	TGCAGCGCAGACAGGGACTCCTACAATGAGCAGTTCTTC	CSADRDSYNEQFF
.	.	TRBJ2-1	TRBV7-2	TGTGCCAGCAGCTTAGGGTTCAGTGACTACAATGAGCAGTTCTTC	CASSLGFSDYNEQFF
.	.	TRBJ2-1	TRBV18	TGTGCCAGCTCAAACCTACCCACTAGGACCCACAACAATGAGCAGTTCTTC	CASSNLPTRTHNNEQFF
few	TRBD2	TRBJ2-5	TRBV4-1	TGCGCCAGCAGCCAAGAACCCTCTCGGGGGGGCGGAGAGACCCAGTACTTC	CASSQEPSRGGGETQYF
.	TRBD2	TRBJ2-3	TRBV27	TGTGCCAGCAGCGTAACTAGCGGGGGGGACACAGATACGCAGTATTTT	CASSVTSGGDTDTQYF
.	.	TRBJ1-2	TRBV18	TGTGCCAGCTCAGCCAGCGGGGCGCGGATCTATGGCTACACCTTC	CASSASGARIYGYTF
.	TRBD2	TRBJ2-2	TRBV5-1	TGCGCCAGCAGCCCGCCCGGGAGGGTTGCGAACACCGGGGAGCTGTTTTTT	CASSPPGRVANTGELFF
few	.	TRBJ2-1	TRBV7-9	TGTGCCAGCAGCTTAGAAGTCCAGGTGGGGACCCGGCCGTTCTTC	CASSLEVQVGTRPFF
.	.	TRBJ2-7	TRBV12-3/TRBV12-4	TGTGCCAGCAGCTCCCCCTGGAACGAGCAGTACTTC	CASSSPWNEQYF
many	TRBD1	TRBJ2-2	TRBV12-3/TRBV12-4	TGTGCCAGCACCTTGGGGGACAGGGTCACCGGGGAGCTGTTTTTT	CASTLGDRVTGELFF
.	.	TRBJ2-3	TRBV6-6	TGTGCCAGCAGTATCAGTGGCGGTCAGACAGATACGCAGTATTTT	CASSISGGQTDTQYF
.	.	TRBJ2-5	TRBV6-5	TGTGCCAGCAGTCCCAGGACAGTCGCCCCCGTCGAGACCCAGTACTTC	CASSPRTVAPVETQYF
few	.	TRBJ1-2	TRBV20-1	TGCAGTGCCCACCCATACAGGGAAGGAAACTATGGCTACACCTTC	CSAHPYREGNYGYTF
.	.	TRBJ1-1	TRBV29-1	TGCAGCGTGGGGGTAGTAACTGAAGCTTTCTTT	CSVGVVTEAFF
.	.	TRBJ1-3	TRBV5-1	TGCGCCAGCAGGCTCGACATTTCCTCTGGAAACACCATATATTTT	CASRLDISSGNTIYF
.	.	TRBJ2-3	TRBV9	TGTGCCAGCAGCGGTCGAGGGGGTGTCAGCACAGATACGCAGTATTTT	CASSGRGGVSTDTQYF
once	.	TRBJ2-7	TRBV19	TGTGCCAGTAGTATGTCGATAGCGGCCAGGAGGAAGTACTTC	CASSMSIAARRKYF
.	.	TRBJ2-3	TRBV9	TGTGCCAGCAGCGTAGGAAGTTCAGATACGCAGTATTTT	CASSVGSSDTQYF
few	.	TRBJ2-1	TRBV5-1	TGCGCCAGCAGCTTGGGTAGGGAACGGCCCTACAATGAGCAGTTCTTC	CASSLGRERPYNEQFF
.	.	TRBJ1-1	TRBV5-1	TGCGCCAGCAGCTTTAATGGGAACACTGAAGCTTTCTTT	CASSFNGNTEAFF
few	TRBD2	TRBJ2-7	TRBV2	TGTGCCAGCAGTGAAAGTCCCTTAAGCGGGGATTCCTACGAGCAGTACTTC	CASSESPLSGDSYEQYF
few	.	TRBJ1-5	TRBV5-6	TGTGCCAGCAGCTGGGGGCCGCCTTCAAGAAATCAGCCCCAGCATTTT	CASSWGPPSRNQPQHF
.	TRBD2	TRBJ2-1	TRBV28	TGTGCCAGCAGTTTACTAGCGGGGGGAGGACGAAGTGAGCAGTTCTTC	CASSLLAGGGRSEQFF
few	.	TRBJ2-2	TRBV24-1	TGTGCCACCAGTGTTAACAGTAACACCGGGGAGCTGTTTTTT	CATSVNSNTGELFF
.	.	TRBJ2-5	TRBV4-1	TGCGCCAGCAGCCAAATTAGCGCAGAGACCCAGTACTTC	CASSQISAETQYF
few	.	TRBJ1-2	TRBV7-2	TGTGCCAGCAGCCTTATTATAGGAGGCTACACCTTC	CASSLIIGGYTF
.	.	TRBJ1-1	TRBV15	TGTGCCACCAGCAGAGGCAAAGGGCGATACACTGAAGCTTTCTTT	CATSRGKGRYTEAFF
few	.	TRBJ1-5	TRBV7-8	TGTGCCAGCAGCGGGATTTCGGGGGGACAGCCCCAGCATTTT	CASSGISGGQPQHF
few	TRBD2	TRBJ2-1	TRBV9	TGTGCCAGCAGCGTAGGCCTAGCGGGACGGTACAATGAGCAGTTCTTC	CASSVGLAGRYNEQFF
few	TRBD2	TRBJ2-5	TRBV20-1	TGCAGTGCTAGAGGTCGACTAGCGGGGGGAAGTGAGACCCAGTACTTC	CSARGRLAGGSETQYF
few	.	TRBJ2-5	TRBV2	TGTGCCAGCAGTGAATTTAGGAAGGGCGGGGAGACCCAGTACTTC	CASSEFRKGGETQYF
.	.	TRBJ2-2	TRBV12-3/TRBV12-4	TGTGCCAGCAGTGCCCGACGATCCTACAGGGTATGGACCGGGGAGCTGTTTTTT	CASSARRSYRVWTGELFF
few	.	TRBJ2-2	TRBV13	TGTGCCAGCAGCTTGGGACTTCAGACCGGGGAGCTGTTTTTT	CASSLGLQTGELFF
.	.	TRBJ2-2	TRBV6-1	TGTGCCAGCGTAGGGCAGATTTCGACCGGGGAGCTGTTTTTT	CASVGQISTGELFF
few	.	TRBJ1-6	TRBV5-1	TGCGCCAGCAGCTTGTCAGGGAATACTTCACCCCTCCACTTT	CASSLSGNTSPLHF
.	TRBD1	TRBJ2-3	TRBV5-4	TGTGCCAGCAGCTTCACAGGGGCAGGGGATACGCAGTATTTT	CASSFTGAGDTQYF
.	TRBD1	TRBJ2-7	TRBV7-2	TGTGCCAGCAGCTCCACCGGGACAGGGAAGTCCTACGAGCAGTACTTC	CASSSTGTGKSYEQYF